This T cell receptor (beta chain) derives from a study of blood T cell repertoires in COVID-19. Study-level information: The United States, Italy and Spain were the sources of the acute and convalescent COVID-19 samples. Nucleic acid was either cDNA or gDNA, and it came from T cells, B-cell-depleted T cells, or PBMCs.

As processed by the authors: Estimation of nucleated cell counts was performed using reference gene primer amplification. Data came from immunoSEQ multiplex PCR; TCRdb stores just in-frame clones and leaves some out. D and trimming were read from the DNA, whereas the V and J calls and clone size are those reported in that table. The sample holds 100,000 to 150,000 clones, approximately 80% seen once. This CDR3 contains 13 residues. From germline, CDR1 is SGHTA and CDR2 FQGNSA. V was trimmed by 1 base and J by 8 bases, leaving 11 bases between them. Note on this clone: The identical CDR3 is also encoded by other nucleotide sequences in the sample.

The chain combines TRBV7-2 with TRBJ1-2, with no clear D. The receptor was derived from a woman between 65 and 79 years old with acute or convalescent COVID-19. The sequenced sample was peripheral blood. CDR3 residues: CASSLGASGGYTF. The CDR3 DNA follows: TGTGCCAGCAGCTTAGGAGCTTCGGGGGGCTACACCTTC.